The TCR beta chain under discussion was sequenced for a study of molecular identifiers for immune sequencing clone quantification (dated by TCRdb to between 2017 and 2018). Regarding the study in general: In a replicate experiment, RNA from around 18,000 or 91,000 naive CD8 T cells was split into five aliquots, four of which were sequenced. CD8 T cells were used in a methods study to benchmark molecular-identifier clustering-based TCR repertoire sequencing (MIDCIRS) and TCR RNA copy counting. What the work shows at the level of the full study, not this receptor alone: When barcode sub-clustering was not used, chimeric consensus sequences inflated TCR diversity, with chimeras reaching as high as 47%. Spiked-in Jurkat TCR RNA (around nine copies' worth), which is not part of the donor repertoire, was contained in the naive libraries. Clones above 20 RNA copies held over 99% of molecules in CMV-specific effector cells but under 1% in naive cells. Spiked-in Jurkat TCR RNA equivalent to a single cell was reported to be detectable even among one million naive CD8 T cells. Highly expanded clone sizes could be underestimated if identical TCR molecules share a barcode. Modeling indicated approximately 3.1 TCR RNA copies recovered per cell, compared with roughly 10 by digital PCR, which implies a capture efficiency of approximately 31%.

On this clonotype: What antigen it recognizes has not been identified. Relative to the germline gene, one junction end is altered; a read error may explain this.

The library was produced with PCR. TCRdb records Illumina HiSeq 4000 as the sequencer. Preparation of bulk TCR libraries followed a previously described approach, with the TCR primers listed in Table S5. Total RNA was purified with the Qiagen AllPrep DNA/RNA kit. Before analysis, reads from multiple sequencing runs of the same library were pooled. The authors' pipeline ran thus. Reads were retained only if their TCR constant sequence matched exactly, and those retained reads were trimmed to 150 nt and grouped according to their 12-nt molecular barcodes. Reads in each barcode group were sub-clustered using a 15% Levenshtein threshold, and a quality-weighted consensus sequence was built for each RNA molecule. Non-functional sequences were excluded, and lower-count sequences lying one edit away from another sequence were also excluded. Barcode sub-clusters with fewer than 20% of the maximum read count were removed, based on fitting two negative binomial distributions. TCRdb reanalyzed the raw reads on its own, using fastp at Q25 for trimming and MiXCR for clone calling, and kept in-frame beta chains. Rows matching on CDR3 protein sequence are summarized as one entry with the most common DNA and genes. The V and J calls follow TCRdb's processing rather than the paper's. The sample table shows just under 65,000 distinct CDR3 sequences, and around 19% are seen once. The leading ten clones occupy approximately 1.5% of the sample.

The germline V gene (reference sequence) yields DFQATT for CDR1 and SNEGSKA for CDR2. Its CDR3 holds 14 amino acids, cysteine through phenylalanine. The sequence is cut down to CDR3 DNA, 42 bases in frame from base 1. Libraries of naive CD8 T cells were generated from roughly 21,000 to 960,000 sorted cells, with 10%, 30% or 50% of the purified RNA used. Naive CD8 T cells, defined as CD8+CD4-CCR7+CD45RA+, were FACS-sorted into RLT Plus buffer on a BD FACSAria II. Detection sensitivity was tested by spiking Jurkat RNA equal to some 10 TCR copies' worth into samples containing about 18,000-1,000,000 naive CD8 T cells. CD8 T cells were enriched with RosetteSep CD8+ T Cell Enrichment Cocktail and Ficoll-Paque, followed by ACK red cell lysis.

The receptor was isolated from a human donor in good health. Some libraries in this study had Jurkat cell RNA spiked in. The receptor chain draws on TRBV20-1 and TRBJ2-1; TRBD2 is a possible D gene, resting on 6 matching bases. The sequenced material came from naive CD8+ T cells from blood, with Jurkat cell RNA spiked in. The sample's cell subset or site, from its label and the paper: FACS-sorted CD8+CD4-CCR7+CD45RA+ naive T cells. CDR3 loop: CSARDLREINERFF. At the DNA level, the sequence is TGCAGCGCTAGAGATCTTCGGGAGATCAATGAGCGGTTCTTC.